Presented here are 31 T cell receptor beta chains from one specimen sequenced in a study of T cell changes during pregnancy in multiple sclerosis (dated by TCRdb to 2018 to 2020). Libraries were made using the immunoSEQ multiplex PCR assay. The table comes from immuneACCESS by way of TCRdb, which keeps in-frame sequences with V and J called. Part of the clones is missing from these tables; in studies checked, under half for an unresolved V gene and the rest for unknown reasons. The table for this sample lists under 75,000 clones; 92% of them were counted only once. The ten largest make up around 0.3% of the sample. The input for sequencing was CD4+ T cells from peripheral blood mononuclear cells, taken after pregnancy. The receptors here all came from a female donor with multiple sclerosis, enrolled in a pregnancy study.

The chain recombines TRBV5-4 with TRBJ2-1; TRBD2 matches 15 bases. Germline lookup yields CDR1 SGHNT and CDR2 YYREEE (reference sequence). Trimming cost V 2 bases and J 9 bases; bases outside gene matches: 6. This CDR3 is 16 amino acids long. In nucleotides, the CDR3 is TGTGCCAGCAGCTTTAGGACTAGCGGGGGGGTGAGTGAGCAGTTCTTC. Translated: CASSFRTSGGVSEQFF.

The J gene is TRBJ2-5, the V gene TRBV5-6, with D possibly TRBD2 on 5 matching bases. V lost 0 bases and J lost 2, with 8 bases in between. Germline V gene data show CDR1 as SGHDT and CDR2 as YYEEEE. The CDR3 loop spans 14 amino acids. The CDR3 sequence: CASSLVRGQETQYF. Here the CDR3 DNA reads TGTGCCAGCAGCTTGGTCCGGGGACAAGAGACCCAGTACTTC.

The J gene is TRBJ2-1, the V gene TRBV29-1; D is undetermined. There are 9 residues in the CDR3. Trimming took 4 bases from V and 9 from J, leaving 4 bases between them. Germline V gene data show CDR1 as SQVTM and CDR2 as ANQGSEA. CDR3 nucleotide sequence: TGCAGCGTTGGGAGTGAGCAGTTCTTC. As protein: CSVGSEQFF.

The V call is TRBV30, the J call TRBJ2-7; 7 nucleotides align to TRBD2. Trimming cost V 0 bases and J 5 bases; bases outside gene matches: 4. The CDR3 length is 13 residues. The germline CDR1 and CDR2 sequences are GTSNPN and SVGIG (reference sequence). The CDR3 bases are TGTGCCTGGAGTGTGGGAGGGCGGCACGAGCAGTACTTC. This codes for CAWSVGGRHEQYF.

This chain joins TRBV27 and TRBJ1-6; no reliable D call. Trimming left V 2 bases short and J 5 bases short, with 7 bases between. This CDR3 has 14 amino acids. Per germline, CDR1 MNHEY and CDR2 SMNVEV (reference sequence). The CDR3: CASSLTADNSPLHF. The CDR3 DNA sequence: TGTGCCAGCAGTTTAACGGCGGATAATTCACCCCTCCACTTT.

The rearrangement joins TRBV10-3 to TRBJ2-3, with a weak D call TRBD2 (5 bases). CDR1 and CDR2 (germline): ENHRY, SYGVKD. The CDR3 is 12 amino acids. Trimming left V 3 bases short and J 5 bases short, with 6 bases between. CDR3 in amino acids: CAISDGGDTQYF. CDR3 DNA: TGTGCCATCAGTGACGGAGGAGATACGCAGTATTTT.

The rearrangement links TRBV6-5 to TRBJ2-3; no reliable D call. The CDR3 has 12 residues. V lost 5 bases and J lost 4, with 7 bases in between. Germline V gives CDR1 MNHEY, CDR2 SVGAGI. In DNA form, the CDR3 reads TGTGCCAGCAGTCCACGAGCAGATACGCAGTATTTT. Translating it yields CASSPRADTQYF.

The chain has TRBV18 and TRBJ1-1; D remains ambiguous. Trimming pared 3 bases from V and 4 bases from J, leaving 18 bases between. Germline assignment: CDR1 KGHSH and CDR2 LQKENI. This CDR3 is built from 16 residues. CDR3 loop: CASSPEWFGDGTEAFF. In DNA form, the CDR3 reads TGTGCCAGCTCACCCGAGTGGTTCGGGGATGGCACTGAAGCTTTCTTT.

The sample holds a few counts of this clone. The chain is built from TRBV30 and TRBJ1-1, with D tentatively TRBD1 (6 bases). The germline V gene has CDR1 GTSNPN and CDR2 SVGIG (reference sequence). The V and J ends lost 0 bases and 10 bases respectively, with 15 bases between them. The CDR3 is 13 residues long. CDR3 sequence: CAWSVIGGAGAFF. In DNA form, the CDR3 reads TGTGCCTGGAGTGTAATTGGGGGCGCCGGAGCTTTCTTT.

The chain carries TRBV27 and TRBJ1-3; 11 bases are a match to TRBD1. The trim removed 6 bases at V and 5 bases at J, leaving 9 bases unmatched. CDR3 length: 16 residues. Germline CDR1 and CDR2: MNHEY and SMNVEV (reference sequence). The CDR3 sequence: CASSTGGTGGRNTIYF. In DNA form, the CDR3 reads TGTGCCAGCAGCACTGGGGGGACAGGGGGAAGAAACACCATATATTTT.

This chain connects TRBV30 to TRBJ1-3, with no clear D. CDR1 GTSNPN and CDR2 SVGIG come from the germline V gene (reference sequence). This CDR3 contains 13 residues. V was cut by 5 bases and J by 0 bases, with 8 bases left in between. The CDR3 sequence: CAWADNSGNTIYF. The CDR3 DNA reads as TGTGCCTGGGCAGACAACTCTGGAAACACCATATATTTT.

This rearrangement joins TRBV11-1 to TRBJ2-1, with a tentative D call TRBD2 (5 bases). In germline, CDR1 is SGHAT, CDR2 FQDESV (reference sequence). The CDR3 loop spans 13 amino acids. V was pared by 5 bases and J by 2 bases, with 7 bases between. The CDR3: CASSAGTYNEQFF. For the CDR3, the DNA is TGTGCCAGCAGCGCCGGGACCTACAATGAGCAGTTCTTC. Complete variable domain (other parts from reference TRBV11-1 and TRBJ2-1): EAEVAQSPRYKITEKSQAVAFWCDPISGHATLYWYRQILGQGPELLVQFQDESVVDDSQLPKDRFSAERLKGVDSTLKIQPAELGDSAMYLCASSAGTYNEQFFGPGTRLTVL.

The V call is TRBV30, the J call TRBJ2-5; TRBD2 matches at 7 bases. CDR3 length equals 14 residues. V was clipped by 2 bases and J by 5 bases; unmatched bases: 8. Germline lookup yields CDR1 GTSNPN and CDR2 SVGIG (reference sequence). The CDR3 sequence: CAWSRGGPKETQYF. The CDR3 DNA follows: TGTGCCTGGAGTAGGGGAGGGCCTAAGGAGACCCAGTACTTC.

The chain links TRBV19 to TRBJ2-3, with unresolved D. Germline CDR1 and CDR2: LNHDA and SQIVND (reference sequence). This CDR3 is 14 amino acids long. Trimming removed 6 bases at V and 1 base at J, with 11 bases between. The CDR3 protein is CASRWSARTDTQYF. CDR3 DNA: TGTGCCAGTAGGTGGAGCGCCCGCACAGATACGCAGTATTTT.

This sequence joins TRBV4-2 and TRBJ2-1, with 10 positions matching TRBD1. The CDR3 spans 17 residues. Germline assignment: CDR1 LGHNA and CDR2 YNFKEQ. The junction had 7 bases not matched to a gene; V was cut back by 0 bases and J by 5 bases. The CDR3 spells CASSQDEDGQGDNEQFF. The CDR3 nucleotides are TGTGCCAGCAGCCAAGACGAAGACGGACAGGGGGACAATGAGCAGTTCTTC.

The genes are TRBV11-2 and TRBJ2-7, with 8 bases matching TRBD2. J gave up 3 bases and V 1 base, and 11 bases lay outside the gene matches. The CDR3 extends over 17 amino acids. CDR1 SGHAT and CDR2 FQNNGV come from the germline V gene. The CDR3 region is CASSLVSYGRAIYEQYF. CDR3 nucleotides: TGTGCCAGCAGCTTAGTGTCCTACGGGAGGGCCATCTACGAGCAGTACTTC.

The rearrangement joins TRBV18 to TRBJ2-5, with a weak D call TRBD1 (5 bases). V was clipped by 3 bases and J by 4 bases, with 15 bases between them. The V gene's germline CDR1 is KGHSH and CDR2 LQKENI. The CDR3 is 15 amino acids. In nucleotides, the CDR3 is TGTGCCAGCTCACCTGAAGGGGTCTGGGGAGAGACCCAGTACTTC. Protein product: CASSPEGVWGETQYF.

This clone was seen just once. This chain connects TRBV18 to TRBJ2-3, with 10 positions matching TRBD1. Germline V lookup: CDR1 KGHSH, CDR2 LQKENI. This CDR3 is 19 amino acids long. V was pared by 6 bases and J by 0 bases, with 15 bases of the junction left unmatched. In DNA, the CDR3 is TGTGCCAGCTCTCGAATCCGGGACAGGGGATCACGCAGCACAGATACGCAGTATTTT. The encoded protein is CASSRIRDRGSRSTDTQYF.

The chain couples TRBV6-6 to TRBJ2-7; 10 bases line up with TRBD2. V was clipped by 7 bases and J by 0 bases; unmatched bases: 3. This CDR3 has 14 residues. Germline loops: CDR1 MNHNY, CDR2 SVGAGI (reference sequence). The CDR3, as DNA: TGTGCCAGCAACCAGCGGGGGGGCTCCTACGAGCAGTACTTC. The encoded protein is CASNQRGGSYEQYF.

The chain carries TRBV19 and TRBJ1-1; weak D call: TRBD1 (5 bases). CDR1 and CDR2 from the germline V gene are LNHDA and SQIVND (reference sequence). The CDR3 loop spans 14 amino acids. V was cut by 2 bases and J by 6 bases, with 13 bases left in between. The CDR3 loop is CASSIPGGRAEAFF. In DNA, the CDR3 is TGTGCCAGTAGTATACCGGGGGGTAGAGCTGAAGCTTTCTTT.

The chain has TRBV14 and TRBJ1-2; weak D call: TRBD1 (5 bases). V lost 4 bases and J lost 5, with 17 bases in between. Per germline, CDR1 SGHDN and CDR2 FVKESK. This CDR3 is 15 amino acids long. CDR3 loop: CASSLQVQPRYGYTF. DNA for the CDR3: TGTGCCAGCAGCCTACAGGTCCAACCCCGGTATGGCTACACCTTC.

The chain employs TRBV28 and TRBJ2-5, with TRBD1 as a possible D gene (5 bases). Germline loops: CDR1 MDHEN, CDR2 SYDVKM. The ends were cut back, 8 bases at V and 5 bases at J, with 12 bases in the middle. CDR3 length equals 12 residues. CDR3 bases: TGTGCCAGCTCCAGGGTATGGGAGACCCAGTACTTC. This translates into CASSRVWETQYF. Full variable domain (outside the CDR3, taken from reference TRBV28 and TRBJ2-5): DVKVTQSSRYLVKRTGEKVFLECVQDMDHENMFWYRQDPGLGLRLIYFSYDVKMKEKGDIPEGYSVSREKKERFSLILESASTNQTSMYLCASSRVWETQYFGPGTRLLVL.

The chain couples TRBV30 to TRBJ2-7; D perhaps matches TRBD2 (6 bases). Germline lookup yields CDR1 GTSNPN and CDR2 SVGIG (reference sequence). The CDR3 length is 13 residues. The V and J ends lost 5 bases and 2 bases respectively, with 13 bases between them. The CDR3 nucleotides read TGTGCCTGGGGGGGGACTCGTGCCTACGAGCAGTACTTC. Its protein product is CAWGGTRAYEQYF.

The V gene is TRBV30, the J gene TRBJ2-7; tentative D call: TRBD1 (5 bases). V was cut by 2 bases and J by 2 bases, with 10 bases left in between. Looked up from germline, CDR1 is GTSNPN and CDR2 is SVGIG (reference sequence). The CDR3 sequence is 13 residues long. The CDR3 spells CAWSLGRAYEQYF. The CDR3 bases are TGTGCCTGGAGTTTGGGCAGGGCCTACGAGCAGTACTTC.

The chain's CDR3 is CASSDPPGGRAFF. In DNA, the CDR3 is TGTGCCAGCAGTGACCCGCCGGGGGGGCGAGCTTTCTTT. The chain is built from TRBV2 and TRBJ1-1; tentatively, D is TRBD1 (6 bases). The germline V and J ends were trimmed by 3 bases and 10 bases, with 15 bases remaining between them. The germline gives CDR1 SNHLY, CDR2 FYNNEI. The CDR3 consists of 13 residues.

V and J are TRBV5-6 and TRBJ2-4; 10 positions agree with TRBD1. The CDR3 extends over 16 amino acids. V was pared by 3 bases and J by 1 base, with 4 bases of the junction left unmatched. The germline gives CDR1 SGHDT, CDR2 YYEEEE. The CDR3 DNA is TGTGCCAGCAGCTGGTGGACAGGGGGGGCCAAAAACATTCAGTACTTC. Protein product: CASSWWTGGAKNIQYF.

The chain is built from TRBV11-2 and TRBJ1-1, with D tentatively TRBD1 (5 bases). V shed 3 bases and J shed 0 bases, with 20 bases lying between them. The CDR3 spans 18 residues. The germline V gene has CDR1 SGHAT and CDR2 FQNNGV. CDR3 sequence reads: CASSLGGGIRRLNTEAFF. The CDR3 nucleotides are TGTGCCAGCAGCTTGGGGGGAGGGATACGGCGGTTGAACACTGAAGCTTTCTTT.

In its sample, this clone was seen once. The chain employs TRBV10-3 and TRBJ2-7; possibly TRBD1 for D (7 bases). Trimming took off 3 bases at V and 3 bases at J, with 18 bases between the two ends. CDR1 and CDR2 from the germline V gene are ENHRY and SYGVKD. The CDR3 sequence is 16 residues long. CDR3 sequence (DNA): TGTGCCATCAGTGACCTCCTGGGGCAGGGGGGCTACGAGCAGTACTTC. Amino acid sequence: CAISDLLGQGGYEQYF.

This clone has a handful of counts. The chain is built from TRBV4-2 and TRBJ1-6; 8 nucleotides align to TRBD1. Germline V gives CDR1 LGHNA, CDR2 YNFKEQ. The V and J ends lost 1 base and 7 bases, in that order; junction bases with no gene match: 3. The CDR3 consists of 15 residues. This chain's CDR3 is CASSQVGTGNSPLHF. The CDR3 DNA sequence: TGTGCCAGCAGCCAAGTAGGGACAGGCAATTCACCCCTCCACTTT.

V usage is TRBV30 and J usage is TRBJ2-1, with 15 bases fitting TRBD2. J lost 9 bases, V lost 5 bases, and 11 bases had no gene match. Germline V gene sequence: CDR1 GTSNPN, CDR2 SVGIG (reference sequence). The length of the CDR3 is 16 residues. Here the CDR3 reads CAWAAGLAGGRGEQFF. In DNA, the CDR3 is TGTGCCTGGGCAGCGGGACTAGCGGGGGGCCGGGGTGAGCAGTTCTTC.

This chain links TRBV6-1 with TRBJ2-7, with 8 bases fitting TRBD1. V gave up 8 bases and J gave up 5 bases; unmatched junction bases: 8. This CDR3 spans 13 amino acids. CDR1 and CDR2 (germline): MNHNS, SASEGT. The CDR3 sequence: CASVRTGSHEQYF. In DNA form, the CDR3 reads TGTGCCAGCGTCCGGACAGGGTCCCACGAGCAGTACTTC.